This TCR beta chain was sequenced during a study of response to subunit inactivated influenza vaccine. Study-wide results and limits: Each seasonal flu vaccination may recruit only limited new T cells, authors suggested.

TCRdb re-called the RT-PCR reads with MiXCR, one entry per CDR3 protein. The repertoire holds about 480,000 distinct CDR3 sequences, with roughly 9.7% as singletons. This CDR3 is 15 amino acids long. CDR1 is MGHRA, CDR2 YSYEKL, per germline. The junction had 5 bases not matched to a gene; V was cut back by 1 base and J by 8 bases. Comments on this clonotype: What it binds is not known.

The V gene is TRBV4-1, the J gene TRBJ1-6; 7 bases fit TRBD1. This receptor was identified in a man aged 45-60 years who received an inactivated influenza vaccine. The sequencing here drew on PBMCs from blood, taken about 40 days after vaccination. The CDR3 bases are TGCGCCAGCAGCCAAGGGACAGGCCGCGATTCACCCCTCCACTTT. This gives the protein CASSQGTGRDSPLHF.